This T cell receptor (beta chain) stems from a study of blood T cell repertoires in COVID-19. Original data processing: It was from reference gene primer amplification that nucleated cell counts were estimated. Clones were sequenced by immunoSEQ multiplex PCR, and TCRdb holds only the in-frame ones, with some missing. V, J and clone size were drawn from that table, and D and trimming were deduced from the DNA. The sample includes 150,000 or so clones, roughly nine tenths of them seen just once. The CDR3 loop spans 18 amino acids. Germline CDR1 reads SEHNR; CDR2 reads FQNEAQ (reference sequence). V shed 6 bases, J shed 1 base, and the junction held 11 bases outside the gene matches.

The clonotype originates from a woman aged 65 to 85 with acute or convalescent COVID-19. The chain recombines TRBV7-9 with TRBJ2-5; 13 bases are a match to TRBD2. Source material: peripheral blood. In DNA form, the CDR3 reads TGTGCCAGCAGTCCTACTAGCGGGGGGGCCTGGTTCCAAGAGACCCAGTACTTC. This encodes CASSPTSGGAWFQETQYF.